In this sample, the clone carrying this T cell receptor (beta chain) turned up a few times. The data were obtained in a study of human T cells and chemical hapten exposure. This sample's time point: patch test 1, 2 weeks after DPC sensitization. Documented treatment: therapeutic diphenylcyclopropenone sensitization with weekly scalp DPC. Each CDR3 protein gets one entry after TCRdb re-called the RACE reads with MiXCR. The table includes 95,000 to 150,000 distinct CDR3 sequences, around 15% detected once. The source is a man between 18 and 29 years old with alopecia areata. Some clones in this sample may be carry-over from other donors' samples. Sample: whole blood, taken in connection with sensitization to the hapten diphenylcyclopropenone (DPC).

CDR3 bases: TGTGCCAGCAGGGAAGCGGCAACGAACACTGAAGCTTTCTTT. Its translation is CASREAATNTEAFF. The rearrangement uses TRBV7-9 and TRBJ1-1, with no clear D. CDR1 and CDR2 from the germline V gene are SEHNR and FQNEAQ (reference sequence). V lost 6 bases and J 1 base, leaving 12 bases between the germline ends. CDR3 size: 14 residues.